This T cell receptor beta chain was captured by sequencing in a study of Tregs in tolerant kidney transplant recipients. This table comes from immunoSEQ multiplex PCR, and its TCRdb copy is limited to in-frame clones, with some not included. The sample records about 87,000 clones, 93% being singletons. The length of the CDR3 is 13 residues. Per the germline V gene, CDR1 is WNHNN and CDR2 is SYGVQD (reference sequence). CD4+CD25+CD127- Tregs, CD4+CD25- non-Tregs, CD4 and CD8 cells were sorted. The source material was CD4+ T cells from blood, sampled before the transplant. This sequence was found in a human donor who received a combined kidney and bone marrow transplant. The chain recombines TRBV10-1 with TRBJ2-5; TRBD2 agrees at 8 bases. Gene TRBJ2-7 matches the end of the DNA better, so the J call may be wrong. The CDR3 loop is CASASAGDREQYF. Here the CDR3 DNA reads TGCGCCAGTGCGTCAGCGGGAGATCGCGAGCAGTACTTC.